The 13 T cell receptor beta chains given below trace back to one sample, sequenced in a study of vaccination and CD4 T cells after COVID-19. These receptors are not linked to any known antigen. Treatment here: roughly 10-day PBMC culture with coronavirus spike peptide pools or control peptides (ViraFEST assay). Researchers used the Oncomine TCR Beta short-read assay to sequence DNA from cultured CD4+ T cells. One entry per CDR3 protein results from TCRdb running MiXCR on the PCR reads. The table lists roughly 18,000 distinct CDR3 sequences, 45% to 65% of them singletons, with around 15% in the top ten. Sequencing used CD4+ T cells from blood, cultured in vitro. These receptors originate from a human donor who had recovered from COVID-19.

In nucleotides, the CDR3 is TGCGCCAGCAGTCAATCCGCGGGACAGATATCTAACTATGGCTACACCTTC. It is translated as CASSQSAGQISNYGYTF. The chain joins TRBV4-1 to TRBJ1-2, with 7 nucleotides matching TRBD1. There are 17 residues in the CDR3. CDR1 MGHRA and CDR2 YSYEKL come from the germline V gene. J was trimmed by 0 bases and V by 6 bases; bases with no gene match: 13.

This clonotype was counted only a few times. The rearrangement uses TRBV7-8 and TRBJ2-7; 8 bases are shared with TRBD2. V dropped 4 bases and J dropped 2; count of bases not matched to a gene: 7. The germline V gene encodes CDR1 SGHVS and CDR2 FQNEAQ. The CDR3 is 15 amino acids. This CDR3 is CASSSGLAGTYEQYF. Here the CDR3 DNA reads TGTGCCAGCAGCTCCGGACTAGCTGGGACCTACGAGCAGTACTTC. Looking up the rest from reference TRBV7-8 and TRBJ2-7 gives the full variable domain: GAGVSQSPRYKVAKRGQDVALRCDPISGHVSLFWYQQALGQGPEFLTYFQNEAQLDKSGLPSDRFFAERPEGSVSTLKIQRTQQEDSAVYLCASSSGLAGTYEQYFGPGTRLTVT.

The chain employs TRBV20-1 and TRBJ2-2, with 11 bases lining up with TRBD1. The CDR3 is 15 residues long. Germline loops: CDR1 DFQATT, CDR2 SNEGSKA (reference sequence). V shed 4 bases and J 5 bases; nucleotides not matched to a gene: 6. The CDR3 spells CSAKAGTGGTGELFF. For the CDR3, the DNA is TGCAGTGCTAAAGCCGGGACAGGGGGGACCGGGGAGCTGTTTTTT.

The CDR3 loop is CASSVYSGTRTDTQYF. The CDR3 DNA reads TGTGCCAGTAGTGTTTATAGCGGGACCCGCACAGATACGCAGTATTTT. This chain connects TRBV19 to TRBJ2-3; TRBD2 matches 8 bases. J gave up 1 base and V 5 bases, and 8 bases lay outside the gene matches. The CDR3 spans 16 residues. The germline CDR1 and CDR2 sequences are LNHDA and SQIVND (reference sequence).

The chain carries TRBV24-1 and TRBJ2-5; D remains ambiguous. With 3 bases removed from V and 1 base from J, the gap between germline ends came to 8 bases. Germline V gives CDR1 KGHDR, CDR2 SFDVKD. This CDR3 spans 14 amino acids. This CDR3 reads CATSDATVQETQYF. The CDR3 bases are TGTGCCACCAGTGATGCGACGGTCCAAGAGACCCAGTACTTC.

The sample holds a few counts of this clonotype. The CDR3 coding sequence is TGTGCCAGCAGCAAAGAAACCTGGGGTAATTCACCCCTCCACTTT. This sequence encodes CASSKETWGNSPLHF. The chain employs TRBV21-1 and TRBJ1-6. TRBV21-1 counts as a pseudogene. The CDR3 covers 15 residues.

The V gene is TRBV10-3, the J gene TRBJ1-2, with a weak D call TRBD1 (6 bases). This CDR3 region has 13 residues. The germline V gene encodes CDR1 ENHRY and CDR2 SYGVKD. V shed 5 bases and J shed 4 bases, with 11 bases lying between them. The CDR3 coding sequence is TGTGCCATCAGTTCAACGACAGGCTATGGCTACACCTTC. This gives the protein CAISSTTGYGYTF.

The chain joins TRBV6-5 to TRBJ1-2; possible D gene TRBD1, 6 bases. Trimming removed 4 bases at V and 8 bases at J, with 17 bases between. The CDR3 covers 14 residues. Germline V gives CDR1 MNHEY, CDR2 SVGAGI. The CDR3 coding sequence is TGTGCCAGCAGTTTCGTCGGGGGGGCGGAGGGCTACACCTTC. Its protein product is CASSFVGGAEGYTF.

This clonotype came up a few times. The chain has TRBV20-1 and TRBJ2-2, with a tentative D call TRBD2 (6 bases). From germline, CDR1 is DFQATT and CDR2 SNEGSKA (reference sequence). The CDR3 sequence is 15 residues long. V lost 4 bases to trimming and J lost 2 bases, with 14 bases between them. The CDR3 spells CSATGLPPNTGELFF. CDR3 nucleotide sequence: TGCAGTGCTACGGGACTCCCCCCTAACACCGGGGAGCTGTTTTTT.

J is TRBJ1-2 and V is TRBV2; the match to TRBD1 covers 9 bases. The trim removed 5 bases at V and 6 bases at J, leaving 4 bases unmatched. The germline CDR1 and CDR2 sequences are SNHLY and FYNNEI. The CDR3 consists of 13 residues. CDR3 in DNA: TGTGCCAGCAGTAAACAGGGGGCGCATGGCTACACCTTC. As protein: CASSKQGAHGYTF.

In nucleotides, the CDR3 is TGTGCCAGCAGCGCCGGACTAGCGGGGGCCTCCTCGTATCGGACCCAGTACTTC. It codes for CASSAGLAGASSYRTQYF. The chain couples TRBV5-4 to TRBJ2-5; 13 bases align to TRBD2. Germline V lookup: CDR1 SGHNT, CDR2 YYREEE (reference sequence). This CDR3 contains 18 residues. V was pared by 4 bases and J by 7 bases, with 16 bases of the junction left unmatched.

The gene calls are TRBV6-1 and TRBJ2-7; no firm D call. The CDR3 is made up of 16 amino acids. CDR1 and CDR2 (germline): MNHNS, SASEGT. The DNA of the CDR3 is TGTGCAGCACTGAAAGACGGCGGCGACCCCTCCTACGAGCAGTACTTC. Its protein is CAALKDGGDPSYEQYF.

The sample holds one count of this clonotype. Here the CDR3 DNA reads TGTGCCAGTAGTAGACGTTACCGACAGGACACGAACACTGAAGCTTTCTTT. Translation: CASSRRYRQDTNTEAFF. This chain connects TRBV19 to TRBJ1-1; TRBD1 might be the D (6 bases). Germline V lookup: CDR1 LNHDA, CDR2 SQIVND (reference sequence). V was shortened by 4 bases and J by 1 base, with 19 bases between the two germline ends. This CDR3 comprises 17 residues. The complete variable domain, with remaining parts taken from reference TRBV19 and TRBJ1-1, reads DGGITQSPKYLFRKEGQNVTLSCEQNLNHDAMYWYRQDPGQGLRLIYYSQIVNDFQKGDIAEGYSVSREKKESFPLTVTSAQKNPTAFYLCASSRRYRQDTNTEAFFGQGTRLTVV.